This T cell receptor (beta chain) was sequenced for a study of blood T cells in healthy people across ages. This CDR3 is built from 16 residues. The V and J ends lost 7 bases and 2 bases respectively, with 17 bases between them. A second roughly 6 to 12 cycle PCR used barcoded and J-beta primers. One entry per CDR3 protein results from TCRdb running MiXCR on the 5' RACE reads. The sample lists hundreds of thousands of distinct CDR3 sequences, approximately 43% occurring once. The chain joins TRBV12-3 or TRBV12-4 to TRBJ2-2; tentatively, D is TRBD2 (6 bases). This receptor was identified in a woman aged 55 to 70 in good health. Sequencing used blood. The CDR3 DNA sequence: TGTGCCAGCACCCCCGGGCAGCGGGCCAACACCGGGGAGCTGTTTTTT. Translating gives CASTPGQRANTGELFF.